These T cell receptor beta chains were read from a single sample in a study of cytomegalovirus exposure and HLA in healthy donors. TCRdb's copy holds only in-frame clones and misses some; the assay was immunoSEQ multiplex PCR. The sample table includes some 80,000 clones. The sequenced sample was PBMCs. Receptor source: a woman aged 25 to 45 in good health and CMV-seronegative. Both conserved end residues are part of each CDR3. The order of the fields is V gene, CDR3 protein.

>TRBV5-4
CASSAAGGGTDTQYF
>TRBV9
CASSVDVARETQYF
>TRBV11-2
CASSLAGNTIYF
>TRBV30
CAWSVRITNRSSYNEQFF
>TRBV7-2
CASSFGLAGYNEQYF
>TRBV5-1
CASSDRQFAYEQYF
>TRBV18
CASSRDRDNSPLHF
>TRBV19
CASSANRGTEAFF
>TRBV5-1
CASSLIAGHYEQYF
>TRBV29-1
CSVDSQGGDTEAFF
>TRBV27
CASSLDRSSYNEQFF
>TRBV4-1
CASSQPQGGSWDEQFF
>TRBV7-9
CASAPSRSEQFF
>TRBV7-9
CASSHGKGDTEAFF
>TRBV6-5
CASGRTNTEAFF
>TRBV6-1
CASSSGPGYGYTF
>TRBV28
CASRSPGQGHYEQYF
>TRBV30
CAWSRGNYEQYF
>TRBV7-2
CASRAGLNSPLHF
>TRBV19
CASSMGPGGYGYTF
>TRBV5-1
CASSGGTVQEPQYF
>TRBV19
CASSTGGPYEQFF
>TRBV14
CASSQRRAGGSDTQYF
>TRBV4-1
CASSQQTGGFYGYTF
>TRBV5-1
CASSPGWLDWETQYF
>TRBV5-5
CASSLEGGIGELFF
>TRBV5-1
CASKMTSGSSDNEQFF
>TRBV19
CASSIAWGATEAFF
>TRBV2
CASSVGTSGYNEQFF
>TRBV19
CASSTTPNTEAFF
>TRBV5-1
CASSVEGVETQYF
>TRBV6-1
CASSESGTGSYGYTF
>TRBV4-1
CASRNTGGIDTQYF
>TRBV6-1
CASREQGNTEAFF
>TRBV5-1
CASSFRGGGVTEAFF
>TRBV5-1
CASSVFQGTGELFF
>TRBV18
CASSPPGRLAGANEQFF
>TRBV18
CASSSPGGLDEKLFF
>TRBV29-1
CSVRDSMGQPQHF
>TRBV6-1
CASSERGYGYTF
>TRBV7-2
CASSSVGRGVDEQYF
>TRBV6-5
CASSPAGGGGGYTF
>TRBV19
CASSSQAGRYTDTQYF
>TRBV6-1
CASSSRQGGQYF
>TRBV5-1
CASRPWGGPTYEQYF